This is a list of T cell receptor beta chains from one sample in a study of CD8+ T cells in alopecia areata. Data came from immunoSEQ multiplex PCR; TCRdb stores just in-frame clones and leaves some out. This table holds 170,000 or so clones, around three fifths found once. Material: CD8+ T cells sorted from blood, obtained at week 24, from a patient treated with tofacitinib. All receptors derive from a human donor with alopecia areata. Both conserved end residues are part of each CDR3. The D gene is left open where the match is weak. Size values are once, few and many counts, or a class for expanded clones, and some rows have none.

D gene | J gene | V gene | clone size | CDR3 DNA | CDR3 protein
TRBD2 | TRBJ2-1 | TRBV6-5 | - | TGTGCCAGCAGCCTGTGGACTAGCGGGGAAAATGAGCAGTTCTTC | CASSLWTSGENEQFF
- | TRBJ1-1 | TRBV6-5 | - | TGTGCCAGCAGTTACTCTCGGCAGGGGTACACTGAAGCTTTCTTT | CASSYSRQGYTEAFF
- | TRBJ1-5 | TRBV12-5 | - | TGTGCTAGTGGTTTGGGACAGTCAGACTTTAGCAATCAGCCCCAGCATTTT | CASGLGQSDFSNQPQHF
- | TRBJ1-2 | TRBV6-1 | - | TGTGCCACTCGGGATTACTATGGCTACACCTTC | CATRDYYGYTF
- | TRBJ2-1 | TRBV2 | - | TGTGCCAGCAGCAGTCGAGGGGCATACAATGAGCAGTTCTTC | CASSSRGAYNEQFF
TRBD1 | TRBJ1-1 | TRBV12-5 | - | TGTGCTAGTGGTTACACAGGGGTCACTGAAGCTTTCTTT | CASGYTGVTEAFF
- | TRBJ2-1 | TRBV7-9 | - | TGTGCCAGCAGCTTGATGCCGAATGAGCAGTTCTTC | CASSLMPNEQFF
TRBD1 | TRBJ2-7 | TRBV11-2 | - | TGTGCCAGCAGCCGCGAAAGGGACAGGAGTTACGAGCAGTACTTC | CASSRERDRSYEQYF
TRBD2 | TRBJ2-7 | TRBV4-2 | - | TGTGCCAGCAGCCAAGAGGGGACTAGCGGGACCTACGAGCAGTACTTC | CASSQEGTSGTYEQYF
- | TRBJ2-7 | TRBV13 | - | TGTGCCAGCAGCGCAGGCCCGGGTCTCTACGAGCAGTACTTC | CASSAGPGLYEQYF
- | TRBJ1-4 | TRBV7-9 | few | TGTGCCAGCGATCAGAAGGGCTCAACTAATGAAAAACTGTTTTTT | CASDQKGSTNEKLFF
TRBD2 | TRBJ2-2 | TRBV2 | - | TGTGCCAGCAGTGGACCGACTAGCGTATCCGGGGAGCTGTTTTTT | CASSGPTSVSGELFF
TRBD1 | TRBJ1-2 | TRBV5-6 | - | TGTGCCAGCAGCAAGCTTACAGGGGTGACCAGACGGGCTCGAGGCTACACCTTC | CASSKLTGVTRRARGYTF
- | TRBJ1-4 | TRBV19 | - | TGTGCCAGTAGTATTTGGACAAAGGGTGAAAAACTGTTTTTT | CASSIWTKGEKLFF
- | TRBJ2-2 | TRBV29-1 | - | TGCAGCGTTGAGCGGGTAGACACCGGGGAGCTGTTTTTT | CSVERVDTGELFF
- | TRBJ2-1 | TRBV30 | - | TGTGCCTGGAGTGCCTTGGGGGATGAGCAGTTCTTC | CAWSALGDEQFF
- | TRBJ2-3 | TRBV30 | - | TGTGCCTGGGGAAAGACAGGCACAGATACGCAGTATTTT | CAWGKTGTDTQYF
TRBD1 | TRBJ2-7 | TRBV7-9 | - | TGTGCCAGCAGCTCCCCTGTGTCCGGGACAGGGGGCTTCGACGAGCAGTACTTC | CASSSPVSGTGGFDEQYF
- | TRBJ1-2 | TRBV4-1 | - | TGCGCCAGCAGCCAGACGACAGGATTATATGGCTACACCTTC | CASSQTTGLYGYTF
TRBD2 | TRBJ2-2 | TRBV27 | - | TGTGCCAGCAGTTTGAGTCTAGCGGGGACCGGGGAGCTGTTTTTT | CASSLSLAGTGELFF
- | TRBJ2-5 | TRBV5-1 | - | TGCGCCAGCACAGACAGGAGGGGAGAGACCCAGTACTTC | CASTDRRGETQYF
- | TRBJ1-2 | TRBV29-1 | - | TGCAGCGTTGATGGTGGCTACACCTTC | CSVDGGYTF
- | TRBJ2-1 | TRBV12-5 | few | TGTGCTAGTGGTTTGGTACCCAGGCCAGACAATGAGCAGTTCTTC | CASGLVPRPDNEQFF
- | TRBJ2-6 | TRBV27 | - | TGTGCCAGCAGAACAGGGTCTGGGGCCAACGTCCTGACTTTC | CASRTGSGANVLTF
TRBD2 | TRBJ2-1 | TRBV27 | - | TGTGCCACACCGACTAGCGGGGGTTACAATGAGCAGTTCTTC | CATPTSGGYNEQFF